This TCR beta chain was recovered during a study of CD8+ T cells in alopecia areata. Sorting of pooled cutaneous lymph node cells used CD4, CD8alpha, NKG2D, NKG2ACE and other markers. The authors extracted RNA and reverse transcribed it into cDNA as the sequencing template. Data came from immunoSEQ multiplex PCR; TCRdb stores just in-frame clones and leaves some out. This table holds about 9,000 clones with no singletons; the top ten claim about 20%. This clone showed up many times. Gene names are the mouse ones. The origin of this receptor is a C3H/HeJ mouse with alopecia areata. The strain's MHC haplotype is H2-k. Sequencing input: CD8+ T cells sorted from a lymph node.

The sequenced CDR3 bases are TGTGCCAGCAGTGCTCGACTGGGGAACCAAGAC. This sequence encodes CASSARLGNQD. In full, the CDR3 reads CASSARLGNQDTQYF. The genes are TRBV13-3 and TRBJ2-5; 8 nucleotides match TRBD2. The read gets to within 4 residues of the CDR3 end, and the germline J gene fills in the rest. CDR1 and CDR2 (germline): NNHDY, SYVADS. Losses at the gene ends were 3 bases for V and 0 bases for J; bases not matched to a gene: 3. CDR3 length: 15 residues.